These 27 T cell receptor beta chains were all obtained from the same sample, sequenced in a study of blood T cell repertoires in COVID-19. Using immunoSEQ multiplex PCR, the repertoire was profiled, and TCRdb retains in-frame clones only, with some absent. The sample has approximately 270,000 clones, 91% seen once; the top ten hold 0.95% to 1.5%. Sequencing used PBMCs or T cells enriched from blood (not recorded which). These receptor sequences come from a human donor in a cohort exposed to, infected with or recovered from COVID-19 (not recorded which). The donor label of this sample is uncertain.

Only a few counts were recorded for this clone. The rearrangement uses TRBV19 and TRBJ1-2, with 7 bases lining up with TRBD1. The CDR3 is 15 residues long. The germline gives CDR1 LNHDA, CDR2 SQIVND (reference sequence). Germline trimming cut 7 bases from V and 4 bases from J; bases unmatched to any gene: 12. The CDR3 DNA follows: TGTGCCAGTACCCCTGGGACAGCCAGCGGCTATGGCTACACCTTC. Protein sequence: CASTPGTASGYGYTF.

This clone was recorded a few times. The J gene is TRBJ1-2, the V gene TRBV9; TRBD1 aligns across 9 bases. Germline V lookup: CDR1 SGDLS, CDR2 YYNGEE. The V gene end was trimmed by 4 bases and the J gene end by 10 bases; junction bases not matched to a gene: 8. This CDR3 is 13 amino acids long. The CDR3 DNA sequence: TGTGCCAGCAGCCCTACCGGGACAGGGAACTACACCTTC. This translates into CASSPTGTGNYTF.

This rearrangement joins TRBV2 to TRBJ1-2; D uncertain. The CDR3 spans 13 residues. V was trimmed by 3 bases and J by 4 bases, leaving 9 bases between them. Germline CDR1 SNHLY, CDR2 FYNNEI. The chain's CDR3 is CASSEYLSYGYTF. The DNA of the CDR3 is TGTGCCAGCAGTGAGTACTTAAGCTATGGCTACACCTTC.

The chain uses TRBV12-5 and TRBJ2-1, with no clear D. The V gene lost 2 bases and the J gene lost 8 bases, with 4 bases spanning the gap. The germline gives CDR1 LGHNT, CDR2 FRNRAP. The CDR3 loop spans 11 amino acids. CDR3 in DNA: TGTGCTAGTGGTTTGATAGATGAGCAGTTCTTC. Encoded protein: CASGLIDEQFF. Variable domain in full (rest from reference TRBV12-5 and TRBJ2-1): DARVTQTPRHKVTEMGQEVTMRCQPILGHNTVFWYRQTMMQGLELLAYFRNRAPLDDSGMPKDRFSAEMPDATLATLKIQPSEPRDSAVYFCASGLIDEQFFGPGTRLTVL.

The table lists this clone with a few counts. In nucleotides, the CDR3 is TGTGCCAGTAGTTCCCCCTCGGAGCGGTCCACTGAAGCTTTCTTT. Translation gives CASSSPSERSTEAFF. This rearrangement joins TRBV19 to TRBJ1-1; D gene uncertain. V dropped 5 bases and J dropped 4 bases, with 17 bases sitting between them. CDR3 length equals 15 residues. CDR1 is LNHDA and CDR2 is SQIVND in the germline V gene (reference sequence).

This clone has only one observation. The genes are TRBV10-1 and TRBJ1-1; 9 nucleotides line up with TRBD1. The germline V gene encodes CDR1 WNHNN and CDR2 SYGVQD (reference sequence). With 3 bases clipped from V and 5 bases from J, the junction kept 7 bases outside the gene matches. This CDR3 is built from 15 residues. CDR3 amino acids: CASSDTGGGNTEAFF. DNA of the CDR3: TGCGCCAGCAGTGATACAGGGGGCGGGAATACTGAAGCTTTCTTT.

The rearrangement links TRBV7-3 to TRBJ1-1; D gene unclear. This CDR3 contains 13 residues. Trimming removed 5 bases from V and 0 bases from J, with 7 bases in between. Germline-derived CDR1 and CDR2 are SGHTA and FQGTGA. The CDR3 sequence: CASSANLNTEAFF. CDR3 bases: TGTGCCAGCAGCGCTAACTTGAACACTGAAGCTTTCTTT.

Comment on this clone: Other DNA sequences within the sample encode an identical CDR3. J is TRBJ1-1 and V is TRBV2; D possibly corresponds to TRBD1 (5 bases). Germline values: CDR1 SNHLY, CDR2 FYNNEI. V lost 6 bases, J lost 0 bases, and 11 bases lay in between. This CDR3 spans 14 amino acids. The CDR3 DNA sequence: TGTGCCAGCAGGGGCCAGGGTTTGAACACTGAAGCTTTCTTT. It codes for CASRGQGLNTEAFF.

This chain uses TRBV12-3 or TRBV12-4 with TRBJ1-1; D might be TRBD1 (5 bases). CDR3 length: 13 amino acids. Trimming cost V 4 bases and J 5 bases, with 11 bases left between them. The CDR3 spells CASSSDRTTEAFF. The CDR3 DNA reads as TGTGCCAGCAGTTCCGACAGAACAACTGAAGCTTTCTTT.

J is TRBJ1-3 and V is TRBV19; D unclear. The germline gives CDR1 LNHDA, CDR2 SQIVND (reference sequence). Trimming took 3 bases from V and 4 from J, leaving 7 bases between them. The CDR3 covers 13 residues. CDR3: CASSIGPGNTIYF. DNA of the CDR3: TGTGCCAGTAGTATTGGCCCAGGAAACACCATATATTTT.

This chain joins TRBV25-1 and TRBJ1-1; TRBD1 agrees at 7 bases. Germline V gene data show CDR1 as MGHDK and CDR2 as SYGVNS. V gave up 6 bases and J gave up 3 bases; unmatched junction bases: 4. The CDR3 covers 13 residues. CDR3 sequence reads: CASSQGVYTEAFF. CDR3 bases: TGTGCCAGCAGCCAGGGGGTGTACACTGAAGCTTTCTTT.

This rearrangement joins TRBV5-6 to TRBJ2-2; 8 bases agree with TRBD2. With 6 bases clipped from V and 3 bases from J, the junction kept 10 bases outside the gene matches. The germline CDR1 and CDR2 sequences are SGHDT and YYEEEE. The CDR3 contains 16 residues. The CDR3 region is CASITSGTRDTGELFF. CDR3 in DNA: TGTGCCAGCATTACTTCCGGGACTAGAGACACCGGGGAGCTGTTTTTT.

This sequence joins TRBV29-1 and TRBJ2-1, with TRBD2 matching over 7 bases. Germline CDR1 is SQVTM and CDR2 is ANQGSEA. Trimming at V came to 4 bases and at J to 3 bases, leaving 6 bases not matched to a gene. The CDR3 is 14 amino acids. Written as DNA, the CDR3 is TGCAGCGTTGCCAAGACTAGCTACTACAATGAGCAGTTCTTC. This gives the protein CSVAKTSYYNEQFF.

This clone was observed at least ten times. This chain's CDR3 is CASGSRRYEAFF. Here the CDR3 DNA reads TGTGCCAGCGGGTCCAGGCGCTATGAAGCTTTCTTT. The V gene is TRBV7-9, the J gene TRBJ1-1; D gene ambiguous. CDR3 length: 12 residues. V gave up 8 bases and J gave up 7 bases, with 14 bases separating them. The germline gives CDR1 SEHNR, CDR2 FQNEAQ (reference sequence).

The CDR3 region is CASSVDSLNTEAFF. The CDR3 DNA is TGTGCCAGCAGCGTCGACAGCCTGAACACTGAAGCTTTCTTT. V gene TRBV9 combines with J gene TRBJ1-1; a possible D gene is TRBD1 (5 bases). The V gene lost 2 bases and the J gene lost 0 bases, with 8 bases spanning the gap. CDR1 SGDLS and CDR2 YYNGEE come from the germline V gene. This CDR3 contains 14 residues. The complete variable domain, with remaining parts taken from reference TRBV9 and TRBJ1-1, reads DSGVTQTPKHLITATGQRVTLRCSPRSGDLSVYWYQQSLDQGLQFLIQYYNGEERAKGNILERFSAQQFPDLHSELNLSSLELGDSALYFCASSVDSLNTEAFFGQGTRLTVV.

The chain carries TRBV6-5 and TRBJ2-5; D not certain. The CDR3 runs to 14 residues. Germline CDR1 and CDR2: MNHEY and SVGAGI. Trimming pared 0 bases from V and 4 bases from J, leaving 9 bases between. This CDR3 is CASSYSLGGETQYF. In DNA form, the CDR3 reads TGTGCCAGCAGTTACTCGCTAGGTGGAGAGACCCAGTACTTC.

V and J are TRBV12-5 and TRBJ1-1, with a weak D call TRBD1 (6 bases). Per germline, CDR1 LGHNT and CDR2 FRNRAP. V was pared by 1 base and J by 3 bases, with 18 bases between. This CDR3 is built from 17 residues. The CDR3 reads CASGLATLDRRHTEAFF. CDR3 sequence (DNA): TGTGCTAGTGGTTTGGCGACCCTCGACAGGCGCCACACTGAAGCTTTCTTT.

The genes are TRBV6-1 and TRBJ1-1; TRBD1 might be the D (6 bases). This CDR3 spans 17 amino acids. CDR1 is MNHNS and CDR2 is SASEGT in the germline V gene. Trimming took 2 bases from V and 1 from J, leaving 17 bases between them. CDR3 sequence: CASSERGARYTNTEAFF. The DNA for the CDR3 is TGTGCCAGCAGTGAACGGGGGGCGCGGTATACGAACACTGAAGCTTTCTTT.

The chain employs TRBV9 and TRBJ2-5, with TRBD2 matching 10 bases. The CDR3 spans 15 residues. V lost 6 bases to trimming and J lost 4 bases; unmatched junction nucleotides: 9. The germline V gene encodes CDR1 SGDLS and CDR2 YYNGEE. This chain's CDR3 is CASTVAGGPGETQYF. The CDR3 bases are TGTGCCAGCACTGTAGCGGGGGGTCCAGGAGAGACCCAGTACTTC.

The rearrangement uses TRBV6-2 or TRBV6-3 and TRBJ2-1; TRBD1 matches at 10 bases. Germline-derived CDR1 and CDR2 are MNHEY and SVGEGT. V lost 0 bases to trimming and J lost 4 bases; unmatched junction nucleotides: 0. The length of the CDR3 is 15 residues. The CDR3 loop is CASSYSGQGYNEQFF. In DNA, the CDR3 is TGTGCCAGCAGTTACTCGGGACAGGGGTACAATGAGCAGTTCTTC.

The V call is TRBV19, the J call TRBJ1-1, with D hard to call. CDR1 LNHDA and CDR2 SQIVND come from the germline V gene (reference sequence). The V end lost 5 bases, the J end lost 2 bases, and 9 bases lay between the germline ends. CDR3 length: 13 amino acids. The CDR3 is CASSYSINTEAFF. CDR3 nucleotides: TGTGCCAGTAGTTACAGTATCAACACTGAAGCTTTCTTT.

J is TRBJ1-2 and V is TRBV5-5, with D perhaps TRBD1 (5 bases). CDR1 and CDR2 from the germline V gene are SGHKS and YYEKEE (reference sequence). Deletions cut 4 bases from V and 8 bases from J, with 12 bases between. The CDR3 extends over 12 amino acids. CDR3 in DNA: TGTGCCAGCAGCCAAGACAGATGGGGCTACACCTTC. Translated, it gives CASSQDRWGYTF. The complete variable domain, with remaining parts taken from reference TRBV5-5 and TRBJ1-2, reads DAGVTQSPTHLIKTRGQQVTLRCSPISGHKSVSWYQQVLGQGPQFIFQYYEKEERGRGNFPDRFSARQFPNYSSELNVNALLLGDSALYLCASSQDRWGYTFGSGTRLTVV.

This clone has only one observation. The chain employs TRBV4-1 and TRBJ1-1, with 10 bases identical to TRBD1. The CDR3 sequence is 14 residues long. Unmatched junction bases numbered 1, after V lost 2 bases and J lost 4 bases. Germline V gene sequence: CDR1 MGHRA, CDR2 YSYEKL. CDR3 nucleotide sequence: TGCGCCAGCAGCCAATGGGACAGGGGCACTGAAGCTTTCTTT. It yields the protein CASSQWDRGTEAFF.

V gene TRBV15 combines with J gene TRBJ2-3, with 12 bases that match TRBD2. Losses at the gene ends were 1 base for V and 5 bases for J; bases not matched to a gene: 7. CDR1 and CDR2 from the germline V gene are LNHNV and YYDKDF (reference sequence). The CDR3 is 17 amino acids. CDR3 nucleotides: TGTGCCACCAGCAGAGGGTCGACTAGCGGGGGACAAGATACGCAGTATTTT. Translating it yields CATSRGSTSGGQDTQYF.

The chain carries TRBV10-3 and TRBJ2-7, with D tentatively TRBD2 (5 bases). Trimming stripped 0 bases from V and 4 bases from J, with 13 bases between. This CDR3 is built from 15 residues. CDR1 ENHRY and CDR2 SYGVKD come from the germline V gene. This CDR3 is CAISESWFGGYEQYF. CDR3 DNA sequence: TGTGCCATCAGTGAGTCATGGTTTGGAGGTTACGAGCAGTACTTC.

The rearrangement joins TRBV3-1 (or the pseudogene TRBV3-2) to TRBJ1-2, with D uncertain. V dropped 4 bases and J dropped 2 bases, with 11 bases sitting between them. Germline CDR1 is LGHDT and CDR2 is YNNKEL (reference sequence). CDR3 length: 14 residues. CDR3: CASSPLGLNYGYTF. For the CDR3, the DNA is TGTGCCAGCAGCCCCCTCGGGTTGAACTATGGCTACACCTTC.

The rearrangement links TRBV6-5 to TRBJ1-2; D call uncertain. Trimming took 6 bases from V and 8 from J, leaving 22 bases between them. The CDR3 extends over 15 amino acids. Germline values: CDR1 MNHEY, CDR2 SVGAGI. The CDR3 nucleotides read TGTGCCAGCAGCCCCTCCCTCAGAGTACCGGAGGGCTACACCTTC. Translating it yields CASSPSLRVPEGYTF.